Below, 5 T cell receptor beta chains from the same sample are listed, as sequenced in a study of graft-versus-host responses after intestinal transplantation. TCRdb's table, derived via immunoSEQ multiplex PCR, lists solely in-frame clones and lacks some. Altogether 20,000 to 25,000 clones are present, roughly 94% being singletons, with the ten largest covering roughly 0.5%. The sequencing here drew on PBMCs, taken 156 days after intestinal transplant. Receptors originate from a human patient who received an intestinal transplant, so some T cells may come from the graft donor.

The V and J genes are TRBV7-2 and TRBJ2-1, with 9 bases lining up with TRBD2. The trim removed 5 bases at V and 8 bases at J, leaving 10 bases unmatched. Germline V gene sequence: CDR1 SGHTA, CDR2 FQGNSA. The CDR3 runs to 15 residues. The CDR3 DNA follows: TGTGCCAGCAGCCTCAGCGGGGGGATCTGGGATGAGCAGTTCTTC. Residues: CASSLSGGIWDEQFF.

This chain joins TRBV6-5 and TRBJ1-4; a possible D gene is TRBD1 (6 bases). Germline CDR1 MNHEY, CDR2 SVGAGI. The CDR3 sequence is 16 residues long. V lost 4 bases to trimming and J lost 5 bases, with 17 bases between them. CDR3: CASSSHPGGPNEKLFF. The CDR3 region has the DNA TGTGCCAGCAGTTCCCACCCCGGGGGCCCCAATGAAAAACTGTTTTTT.

The gene calls are TRBV11-2 and TRBJ2-7; 8 positions agree with TRBD1. This CDR3 contains 19 residues. V lost 5 bases to trimming and J lost 3 bases; unmatched junction nucleotides: 21. Germline V gives CDR1 SGHAT, CDR2 FQNNGV. CDR3: CASSQIKGQEWNRLYEQYF. The CDR3 DNA sequence: TGTGCCAGCAGCCAGATCAAGGGACAGGAGTGGAACCGTCTCTACGAGCAGTACTTC.

The chain joins TRBV28 to TRBJ1-2; D is perhaps TRBD1 (5 bases). V was shortened by 9 bases and J by 7 bases, with 21 bases between the two germline ends. The CDR3 runs 14 residues. CDR1 and CDR2 (germline): MDHEN, SYDVKM. CDR3 amino acids: CASYLGGGVSGYTF. DNA of the CDR3: TGTGCCAGTTACCTCGGGGGGGGTGTGAGTGGCTACACCTTC.

The chain joins TRBV13 to TRBJ1-4; D not certain. CDR1 PRHDT and CDR2 FYEKMQ come from the germline V gene (reference sequence). Trimming cost V 4 bases and J 7 bases, with 7 bases left between them. CDR3 length: 12 amino acids. CDR3 sequence reads: CASSSGREKLFF. The CDR3 DNA reads TGTGCCAGCAGCTCGGGCCGTGAAAAACTGTTTTTT.